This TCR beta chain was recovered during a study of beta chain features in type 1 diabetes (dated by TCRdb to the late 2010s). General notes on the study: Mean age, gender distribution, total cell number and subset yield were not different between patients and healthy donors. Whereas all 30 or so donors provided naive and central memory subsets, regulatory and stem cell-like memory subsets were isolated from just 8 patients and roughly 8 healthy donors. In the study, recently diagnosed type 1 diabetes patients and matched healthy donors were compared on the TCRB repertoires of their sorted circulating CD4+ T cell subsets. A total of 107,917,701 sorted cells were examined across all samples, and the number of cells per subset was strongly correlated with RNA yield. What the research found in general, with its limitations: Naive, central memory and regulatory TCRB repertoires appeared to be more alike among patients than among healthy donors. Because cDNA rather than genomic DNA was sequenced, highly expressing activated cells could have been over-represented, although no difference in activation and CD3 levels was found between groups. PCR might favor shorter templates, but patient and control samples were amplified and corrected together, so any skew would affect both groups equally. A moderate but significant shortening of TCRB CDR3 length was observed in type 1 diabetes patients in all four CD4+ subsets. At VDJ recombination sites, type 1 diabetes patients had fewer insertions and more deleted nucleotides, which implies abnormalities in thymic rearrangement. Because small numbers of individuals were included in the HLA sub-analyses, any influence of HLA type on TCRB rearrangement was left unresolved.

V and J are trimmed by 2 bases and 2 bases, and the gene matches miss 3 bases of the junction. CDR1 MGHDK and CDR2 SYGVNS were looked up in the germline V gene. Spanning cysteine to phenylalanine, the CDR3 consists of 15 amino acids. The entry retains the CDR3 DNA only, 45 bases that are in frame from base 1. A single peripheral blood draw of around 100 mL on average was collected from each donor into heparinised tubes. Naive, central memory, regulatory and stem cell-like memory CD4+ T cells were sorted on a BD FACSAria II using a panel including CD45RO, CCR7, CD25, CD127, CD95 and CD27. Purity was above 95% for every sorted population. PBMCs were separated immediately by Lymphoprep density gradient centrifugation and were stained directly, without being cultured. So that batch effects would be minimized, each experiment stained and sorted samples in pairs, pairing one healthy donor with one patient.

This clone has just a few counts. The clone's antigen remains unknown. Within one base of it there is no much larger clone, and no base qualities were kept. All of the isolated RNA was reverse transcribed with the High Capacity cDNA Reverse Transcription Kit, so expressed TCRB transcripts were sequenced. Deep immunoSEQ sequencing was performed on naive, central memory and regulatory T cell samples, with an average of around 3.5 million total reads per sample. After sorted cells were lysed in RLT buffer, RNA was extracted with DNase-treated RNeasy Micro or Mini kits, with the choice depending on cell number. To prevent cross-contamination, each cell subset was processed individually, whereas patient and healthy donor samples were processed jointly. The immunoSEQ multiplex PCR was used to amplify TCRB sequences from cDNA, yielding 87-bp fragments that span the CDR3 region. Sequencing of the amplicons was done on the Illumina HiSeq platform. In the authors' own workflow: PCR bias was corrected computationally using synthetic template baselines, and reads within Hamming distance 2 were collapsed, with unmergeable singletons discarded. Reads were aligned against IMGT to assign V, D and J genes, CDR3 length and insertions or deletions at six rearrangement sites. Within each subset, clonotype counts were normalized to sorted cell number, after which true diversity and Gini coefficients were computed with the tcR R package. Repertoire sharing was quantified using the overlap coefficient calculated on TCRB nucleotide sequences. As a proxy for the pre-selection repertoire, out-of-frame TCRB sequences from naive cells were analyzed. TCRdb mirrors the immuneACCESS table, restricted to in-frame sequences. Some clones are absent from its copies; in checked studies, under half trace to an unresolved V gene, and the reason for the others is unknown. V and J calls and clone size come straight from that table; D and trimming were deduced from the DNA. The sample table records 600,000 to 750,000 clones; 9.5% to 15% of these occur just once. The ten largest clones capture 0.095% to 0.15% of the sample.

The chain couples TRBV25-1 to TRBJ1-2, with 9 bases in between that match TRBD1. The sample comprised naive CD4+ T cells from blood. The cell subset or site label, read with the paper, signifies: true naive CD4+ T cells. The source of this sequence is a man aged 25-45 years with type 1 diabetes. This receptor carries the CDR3 CASSEPGQGNYGYTF. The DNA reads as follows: TGTGCCAGCAGTGAACCGGGACAGGGAAACTATGGCTACACCTTC.